These T cell receptor beta chains were read from a single sample in a study of T cells in localized non-small cell lung cancer. Repertoires were generated with immunoSEQ multiplex PCR, while TCRdb's copy carries only in-frame clones and drops some. Of roughly 27,000 clones listed, more than 85% are singletons. The sequences come from peripheral blood, collected before any cancer treatment. Every receptor here comes from a female donor over 55 with stage I lung adenocarcinoma. Each CDR3 is given with its conserved first and last residue. Each record gives: V gene, clone size, CDR3 length, D gene, J gene, CDR3 protein, CDR3 DNA. A D gene is named only where the DNA matches it firmly. Size values are once, few and many counts, or a class for expanded clones, and some rows have none.

v_gene: TRBV6-5
abundance: .
len: 11
d_gene: .
j_gene: TRBJ1-1
CDR3aa: CASSYGTEAFF
CDR3nt: TGTGCCAGCAGTTACGGCACTGAAGCTTTCTTT

v_gene: TRBV27
abundance: once
len: 14
d_gene: TRBD1
j_gene: TRBJ1-2
CDR3aa: CASRGTGAYADYTF
CDR3nt: TGTGCCAGCAGGGGGACAGGGGCCTATGCTGACTACACCTTC

v_gene: TRBV2
abundance: .
len: 14
d_gene: .
j_gene: TRBJ1-5
CDR3aa: CASTRQKGAEPQHF
CDR3nt: TGTGCCAGCACCAGACAGAAAGGGGCGGAGCCCCAGCATTTT

v_gene: TRBV6-1
abundance: .
len: 12
d_gene: .
j_gene: TRBJ1-5
CDR3aa: CASSDQDQPQHF
CDR3nt: TGTGCCAGCAGTGACCAAGATCAGCCCCAGCATTTT

v_gene: TRBV6-6
abundance: .
len: 15
d_gene: TRBD2
j_gene: TRBJ2-2
CDR3aa: CASNGREAGTGELFF
CDR3nt: TGTGCCAGCAATGGGCGGGAGGCGGGCACCGGGGAGCTGTTTTTT

v_gene: TRBV10-2
abundance: .
len: 11
d_gene: .
j_gene: TRBJ2-1
CDR3aa: CASGERVEQFF
CDR3nt: TGCGCCAGCGGAGAGAGGGTTGAGCAGTTCTTC

v_gene: TRBV4-2
abundance: .
len: 12
d_gene: .
j_gene: TRBJ2-3
CDR3aa: CASSQGGDTQYF
CDR3nt: TGTGCCAGCAGCCAAGGAGGGGATACGCAGTATTTT

v_gene: TRBV10-1
abundance: .
len: 14
d_gene: .
j_gene: TRBJ2-7
CDR3aa: CASSESTDQGAQYF
CDR3nt: TGCGCCAGCAGTGAGTCAACTGACCAGGGCGCGCAGTACTTC

v_gene: TRBV19
abundance: .
len: 16
d_gene: .
j_gene: TRBJ1-4
CDR3aa: CASSIPRSNSGEKLFF
CDR3nt: TGTGCCAGTAGTATCCCTCGGTCCAATTCTGGTGAAAAACTGTTTTTT

v_gene: TRBV27
abundance: .
len: 14
d_gene: TRBD1
j_gene: TRBJ1-2
CDR3aa: CASRRTGGIDGYTF
CDR3nt: TGTGCCAGCAGGCGGACAGGGGGTATAGATGGCTACACCTTC

v_gene: TRBV2
abundance: .
len: 15
d_gene: TRBD2
j_gene: TRBJ2-3
CDR3aa: CASMVQRGVADTQYF
CDR3nt: TGTGCCAGCATGGTCCAGCGGGGGGTGGCAGATACGCAGTATTTT

v_gene: TRBV4-1
abundance: once
len: 16
d_gene: TRBD2
j_gene: TRBJ2-2
CDR3aa: CATSEGRLAGAGELFF
CDR3nt: TGCGCCACCTCCGAAGGGCGACTAGCGGGGGCCGGGGAGCTGTTTTTT

v_gene: TRBV6-6
abundance: .
len: 13
d_gene: .
j_gene: TRBJ2-7
CDR3aa: CASRIADSYEQYF
CDR3nt: TGTGCCAGCAGGATAGCGGACTCCTACGAGCAGTACTTC

v_gene: TRBV2
abundance: .
len: 13
d_gene: TRBD1
j_gene: TRBJ2-7
CDR3aa: CASGGQGSSEQYF
CDR3nt: TGTGCCAGTGGGGGACAGGGAAGTAGCGAGCAGTACTTC

v_gene: TRBV27
abundance: .
len: 16
d_gene: TRBD2
j_gene: TRBJ2-2
CDR3aa: CASSPWTSQNTGELFF
CDR3nt: TGTGCCAGCAGTCCTTGGACTAGCCAGAACACCGGGGAGCTGTTTTTT

v_gene: TRBV6-6
abundance: .
len: 14
d_gene: TRBD1
j_gene: TRBJ1-2
CDR3aa: CASVRGGNHYGYTF
CDR3nt: TGTGCCAGCGTCAGGGGGGGTAACCACTATGGCTACACCTTC

v_gene: TRBV4-2
abundance: .
len: 15
d_gene: TRBD1
j_gene: TRBJ1-3
CDR3aa: CASSQVTGAGNTIYF
CDR3nt: TGTGCCAGCAGCCAAGTAACAGGGGCTGGAAACACCATATATTTT

v_gene: TRBV5-1
abundance: .
len: 15
d_gene: .
j_gene: TRBJ1-1
CDR3aa: CASSPGPGLNTEAFF
CDR3nt: TGCGCCAGCAGCCCCGGACCGGGGTTGAACACTGAAGCTTTCTTT

v_gene: TRBV14
abundance: .
len: 13
d_gene: .
j_gene: TRBJ2-5
CDR3aa: CASSPGLMETQYF
CDR3nt: TGTGCCAGCAGCCCCGGACTAATGGAGACCCAGTACTTC

v_gene: TRBV29-1
abundance: .
len: 13
d_gene: .
j_gene: TRBJ1-1
CDR3aa: CSAQRRRDTEAFF
CDR3nt: TGCAGCGCCCAGAGGCGGAGGGACACTGAAGCTTTCTTT

v_gene: TRBV6-1
abundance: .
len: 12
d_gene: .
j_gene: TRBJ1-2
CDR3aa: CARGDPNYGYTF
CDR3nt: TGTGCCAGAGGAGACCCTAACTATGGCTACACCTTC

v_gene: TRBV5-8
abundance: .
len: 15
d_gene: .
j_gene: TRBJ2-1
CDR3aa: CASSLFGGLANEQFF
CDR3nt: TGTGCCAGCAGCTTGTTCGGGGGGCTAGCGAATGAGCAGTTCTTC

v_gene: TRBV5-1
abundance: .
len: 14
d_gene: TRBD1
j_gene: TRBJ2-1
CDR3aa: CASSPGGTYNEQFF
CDR3nt: TGCGCCAGCAGCCCAGGGGGCACCTACAATGAGCAGTTCTTC

v_gene: TRBV27
abundance: .
len: 15
d_gene: TRBD1
j_gene: TRBJ1-1
CDR3aa: CASSLRTGLNTEAFF
CDR3nt: TGTGCCAGCAGTCTCCGGACAGGGCTGAACACTGAAGCTTTCTTT

v_gene: TRBV10-2
abundance: few
len: 13
d_gene: .
j_gene: TRBJ2-1
CDR3aa: CASLGRSGNEQFF
CDR3nt: TGCGCCAGTCTCGGAAGGTCGGGCAATGAGCAGTTCTTC

v_gene: TRBV7-2
abundance: .
len: 15
d_gene: .
j_gene: TRBJ2-3
CDR3aa: CASSSRGSSTDTQYF
CDR3nt: TGTGCCAGCAGCTCTCGGGGTTCTAGCACAGATACGCAGTATTTT

v_gene: TRBV2
abundance: .
len: 12
d_gene: .
j_gene: TRBJ2-1
CDR3aa: CASSLLVNEQFF
CDR3nt: TGTGCCAGCAGCCTACTGGTTAATGAGCAGTTCTTC

v_gene: TRBV20-1
abundance: .
len: 11
d_gene: .
j_gene: TRBJ2-3
CDR3aa: CSATRLDTQYF
CDR3nt: TGCAGTGCAACCCGACTAGATACGCAGTATTTT

v_gene: TRBV11-2
abundance: few
len: 14
d_gene: TRBD1
j_gene: TRBJ1-2
CDR3aa: CASSFVDRGYGYTF
CDR3nt: TGTGCCAGCAGCTTCGTGGACAGGGGCTATGGCTACACCTTC

v_gene: TRBV27
abundance: .
len: 14
d_gene: .
j_gene: TRBJ2-5
CDR3aa: CASSLRGTVETQYF
CDR3nt: TGTGCCAGCAGTTTACGGGGGACCGTGGAGACCCAGTACTTC

v_gene: TRBV11-3
abundance: .
len: 12
d_gene: .
j_gene: TRBJ2-7
CDR3aa: CASSLGSYEQYF
CDR3nt: TGTGCCAGCAGCTTAGGAAGCTACGAGCAGTACTTC

v_gene: TRBV9
abundance: once
len: 15
d_gene: .
j_gene: TRBJ2-2
CDR3aa: CASSVVGGGIGELFF
CDR3nt: TGTGCCAGCAGCGTGGTCGGGGGCGGCATCGGGGAGCTGTTTTTT

v_gene: TRBV13
abundance: .
len: 16
d_gene: .
j_gene: TRBJ2-2
CDR3aa: CASSLGPGEITGELFF
CDR3nt: TGTGCCAGCAGCTTGGGACCGGGAGAGATTACCGGGGAGCTGTTTTTT

v_gene: TRBV28
abundance: .
len: 16
d_gene: TRBD1
j_gene: TRBJ1-1
CDR3aa: CASSLHTGTGASGAFF
CDR3nt: TGTGCCAGCAGTTTACATACCGGGACAGGAGCTTCGGGAGCTTTCTTT

v_gene: TRBV15
abundance: .
len: 13
d_gene: .
j_gene: TRBJ2-5
CDR3aa: CATSSRQAGTQYF
CDR3nt: TGTGCCACCAGCAGCCGACAGGCCGGGACCCAGTACTTC

v_gene: TRBV30
abundance: .
len: 14
d_gene: TRBD1
j_gene: TRBJ1-1
CDR3aa: CAWSVRGQGAGAFF
CDR3nt: TGTGCCTGGAGTGTACGCGGGCAGGGGGCTGGGGCTTTCTTT

v_gene: TRBV30
abundance: .
len: 13
d_gene: .
j_gene: TRBJ2-5
CDR3aa: CAWGRRTRETQYF
CDR3nt: TGTGCCTGGGGGAGGAGGACTCGAGAGACCCAGTACTTC

v_gene: TRBV18
abundance: .
len: 14
d_gene: TRBD1
j_gene: TRBJ1-1
CDR3aa: CASSEGQGNTEAFF
CDR3nt: TGTGCCAGCTCAGAAGGACAGGGGAACACTGAAGCTTTCTTT

v_gene: TRBV5-6
abundance: .
len: 13
d_gene: .
j_gene: TRBJ1-2
CDR3aa: CASSLDGKKGYTF
CDR3nt: TGTGCCAGCAGCTTGGATGGAAAGAAAGGCTACACCTTC

v_gene: TRBV7-9
abundance: .
len: 13
d_gene: .
j_gene: TRBJ1-2
CDR3aa: CASREKNREGYTF
CDR3nt: TGTGCCAGCAGGGAAAAGAACAGGGAAGGCTACACCTTC

v_gene: TRBV28
abundance: .
len: 17
d_gene: TRBD1
j_gene: TRBJ2-5
CDR3aa: CASSFLTGQPHQETQYF
CDR3nt: TGTGCCAGCAGTTTCCTAACGGGACAGCCCCATCAAGAGACCCAGTACTTC

v_gene: TRBV4-1
abundance: .
len: 19
d_gene: TRBD1
j_gene: TRBJ1-3
CDR3aa: CASSQQISLGTATGNTIYF
CDR3nt: TGCGCCAGCAGCCAACAAATCTCGCTAGGGACAGCTACTGGAAACACCATATATTTT

v_gene: TRBV6-5
abundance: .
len: 16
d_gene: .
j_gene: TRBJ2-5
CDR3aa: CASSYSWERGGETQYF
CDR3nt: TGTGCCAGCAGTTACTCTTGGGAGAGGGGGGGGGAGACCCAGTACTTC